One sample yielded the 22 T cell receptor beta chains listed below, sequenced in a study of cytomegalovirus exposure and HLA in healthy donors. PCR involved 60 Vbeta and 13 Jbeta primers. Repertoires were generated with immunoSEQ multiplex PCR, while TCRdb's copy carries only in-frame clones and drops some. The sample lists 85,000 to 130,000 clones; around three quarters were seen once. Input material: PBMCs. The receptor set was obtained from a female donor in good health and CMV-seropositive.

The chain employs TRBV27 and TRBJ2-5; D may be TRBD2 (6 bases). The last part of the DNA fits TRBJ2-7 better; the J call may be wrong. CDR1 and CDR2 from the germline V gene are MNHEY and SMNVEV (reference sequence). The CDR3 is 15 amino acids. Written as DNA, the CDR3 is TGTGCCAGCAGCCCCGGTGGAGGGAGGCTCCACGAGCAGTACTTC. It is translated as CASSPGGGRLHEQYF.

V and J are TRBV19 and TRBJ1-6; 7 nucleotides align to TRBD1. This CDR3 is 15 amino acids long. After removal of 7 bases from V and 5 bases from J, the junction contained 8 bases not matched to a gene. Germline values: CDR1 LNHDA, CDR2 SQIVND (reference sequence). The CDR3 region has the DNA TGTGCCAGTACGCCCCAGGGGGTGAATAATTCACCCCTCCACTTT. Amino acid sequence: CASTPQGVNNSPLHF.

The chain couples TRBV15 to TRBJ2-7; 9 nucleotides line up with TRBD2. Germline V gives CDR1 LNHNV, CDR2 YYDKDF (reference sequence). The CDR3 runs to 14 residues. With V trimmed by 8 bases and J by 4 bases, 9 bases remained unmatched. CDR3 sequence: CATRHSGSWYEQYF. The CDR3 DNA reads TGTGCCACCCGGCATAGCGGGAGTTGGTACGAGCAGTACTTC.

The chain uses TRBV6-5 and TRBJ1-1; 10 bases fit TRBD1. Germline CDR1 MNHEY, CDR2 SVGAGI. J lost 3 bases, V lost 7 bases, and 5 bases had no gene match. This CDR3 has 14 amino acids. CDR3: CASTRDRGYTEAFF. The CDR3 coding sequence is TGTGCCAGCACCCGGGACAGGGGTTACACTGAAGCTTTCTTT.

About this clone: The conserved final phenylalanine or tryptophan is absent from the CDR3, which likely points to a read error. The chain couples TRBV7-9 to TRBJ1-2; D may be TRBD1 (5 bases). V was pared by 6 bases and J by 3 bases, with 23 bases between. The germline V gene encodes CDR1 SEHNR and CDR2 FQNEAQ (reference sequence). This CDR3 spans 17 amino acids. The CDR3 DNA is TGTGCCAGCAGTCCAAGTCCTTTGTTCTTGGGGGACTATGGCTACACCCTC. It is translated as CASSPSPLFLGDYGYTL.

The rearrangement links TRBV19 to TRBJ1-5; 8 nucleotides agree with TRBD1. The ends lost 3 bases at V and 7 bases at J; junction bases unmatched: 8. This CDR3 has 15 residues. CDR1 and CDR2 (germline): LNHDA, SQIVND (reference sequence). The CDR3 here is CASSMAGQVRQPQHF. The DNA for the CDR3 is TGTGCCAGTAGTATGGCGGGACAGGTGAGGCAGCCCCAGCATTTT.

The J gene is TRBJ1-6, the V gene TRBV6-1, with no clear D. The CDR3 is 15 residues long. Germline CDR1 MNHNS, CDR2 SASEGT. The ends were cut back, 5 bases at V and 1 base at J, with 9 bases in the middle. CDR3 sequence: CASSSGRSYNSPLHF. The CDR3 nucleotides read TGTGCCAGCAGTTCGGGAAGGTCCTATAATTCACCCCTCCACTTT.

V gene TRBV5-4 combines with J gene TRBJ1-3; unclear D gene. This CDR3 is 13 amino acids long. With 6 bases removed from V and 4 bases from J, the gap between germline ends came to 11 bases. Germline V gives CDR1 SGHNT, CDR2 YYREEE (reference sequence). The CDR3 sequence is CASNPGWGNTIYF. The CDR3 DNA reads as TGTGCCAGCAACCCCGGTTGGGGAAACACCATATATTTT.

This chain joins TRBV4-2 and TRBJ2-7; TRBD2 might be the D (6 bases). CDR1 is LGHNA and CDR2 is YNFKEQ in the germline V gene. There are 14 residues in the CDR3. Trimming shortened V by 6 bases and J by 2 bases, and 14 bases separated the two germline ends. The CDR3 loop reads CASRSASETYEQYF. CDR3 in DNA: TGTGCCAGCAGATCAGCTAGCGAGACCTACGAGCAGTACTTC.

This clone was observed a handful of times. The chain carries TRBV18 and TRBJ2-1; the match to TRBD2 covers 11 bases. This CDR3 has 18 amino acids. Per the germline V gene, CDR1 is KGHSH and CDR2 is LQKENI. V trimming: 1 base; J trimming: 6 bases; junction bases outside the gene matches: 11. The CDR3 DNA is TGTGCCAGCTCACCACAGTCGTTAGCGGGAGGGCCGGTCAATGAGCAGTTCTTC. This encodes CASSPQSLAGGPVNEQFF.

The chain uses TRBV7-9 and TRBJ1-1; D unresolved. The CDR3 is 14 amino acids. Germline V gene lookup returns CDR1 SEHNR and CDR2 FQNEAQ (reference sequence). V gave up 3 bases and J gave up 1 base, with 9 bases separating them. The CDR3 region is CASSFTDGNTEAFF. For the CDR3, the DNA is TGTGCCAGCAGCTTTACAGACGGGAACACTGAAGCTTTCTTT. Full variable domain (remainder filled in from reference TRBV7-9 and TRBJ1-1): DTGVSQNPRHKITKRGQNVTFRCDPISEHNRLYWYRQTLGQGPEFLTYFQNEAQLEKSRLLSDRFSAERPKGSFSTLEIQRTEQGDSAMYLCASSFTDGNTEAFFGQGTRLTVV.

The rearrangement uses TRBV4-1 and TRBJ1-2, with no clear D. The CDR3 spans 14 residues. Deletions cut 4 bases from V and 1 base from J, with 10 bases between. Germline CDR1 MGHRA, CDR2 YSYEKL. The CDR3 DNA is TGCGCCAGCAGCCCGGAGGTCCATAACTATGGCTACACCTTC. This sequence encodes CASSPEVHNYGYTF.

The chain joins TRBV19 to TRBJ2-7; 10 bases align to TRBD2. The CDR3 is 19 amino acids. Germline CDR1 is LNHDA and CDR2 is SQIVND (reference sequence). The trim removed 3 bases at V and 1 base at J, leaving 15 bases unmatched. This chain's CDR3 is CASSIVAGGSDESSYEQYF. The CDR3 DNA reads TGTGCCAGTAGTATTGTAGCGGGAGGTTCTGACGAATCATCCTACGAGCAGTACTTC.

The CDR3 region has the DNA TGCAGCGCGTTAGGCGGGTTGAACACTGAAGCTTTCTTT. Translating it yields CSALGGLNTEAFF. The chain recombines TRBV29-1 with TRBJ1-1; D unresolved. Germline V gene sequence: CDR1 SQVTM, CDR2 ANQGSEA. V shed 7 bases and J shed 0 bases, with 12 bases lying between them. This CDR3 region has 13 residues.

The V gene is TRBV11-2, the J gene TRBJ1-1, with 8 bases matching TRBD1. Looked up from germline, CDR1 is SGHAT and CDR2 is FQNNGV. The CDR3 runs 15 residues. The V segment lost 2 bases and the J segment 1 base; nucleotides outside the gene matches: 3. The CDR3 protein is CASSLLQGGNTEAFF. The CDR3, as DNA: TGTGCCAGCAGCTTATTACAGGGGGGGAACACTGAAGCTTTCTTT. Full variable domain (remainder filled in from reference TRBV11-2 and TRBJ1-1): EAGVAQSPRYKIIEKRQSVAFWCNPISGHATLYWYQQILGQGPKLLIQFQNNGVVDDSQLPKDRFSAERLKGVDSTLKIQPAKLEDSAVYLCASSLLQGGNTEAFFGQGTRLTVV.

As for this clone: A junction end diverges from the germline sequence, so it may reflect a read error. The gene calls are TRBV25-1 and TRBJ1-1; the match to TRBD1 covers 9 bases. Germline lookup yields CDR1 MGHDK and CDR2 SYGVNS. The CDR3 contains 12 residues. The CDR3 region has the DNA TGTGCCAGCAGCCTTTCCGGGACAGGGTGGGTTTTT. Amino acids: CASSLSGTGWVF.

The chain is built from TRBV25-1 and TRBJ1-1, with TRBD1 matching 12 bases. CDR1 is MGHDK, CDR2 SYGVNS, per germline. After removal of 3 bases from V and 8 bases from J, the junction contained 7 bases not matched to a gene. The CDR3 spans 15 residues. CDR3 sequence: CASSEGTGGRPEAFF. DNA of the CDR3: TGTGCCAGCAGTGAGGGGACAGGGGGCCGGCCGGAAGCTTTCTTT.

V gene TRBV6-4 combines with J gene TRBJ1-2; 8 bases agree with TRBD1. Germline V gene data show CDR1 as MRHNA and CDR2 as SNTAGT. The CDR3 loop spans 15 amino acids. The V and J ends lost 8 bases and 2 bases, in that order; junction bases with no gene match: 10. This CDR3 reads CASSPQGAANYGYTF. As DNA, the CDR3 is TGTGCCAGCTCCCCCCAGGGGGCTGCAAACTATGGCTACACCTTC.

This chain connects TRBV30 to TRBJ2-3; no firm D call. The V gene lost 1 base and the J gene lost 10 bases, with 6 bases spanning the gap. CDR1 GTSNPN and CDR2 SVGIG come from the germline V gene (reference sequence). The CDR3 is 10 amino acids. Written as DNA, the CDR3 is TGTGCCTGGAGTGGAGTGGCGCAGTATTTT. It is translated as CAWSGVAQYF.

V and J are TRBV5-4 and TRBJ1-1; D is unresolved. Germline lookup yields CDR1 SGHNT and CDR2 YYREEE (reference sequence). The CDR3 loop spans 15 amino acids. V was shortened by 4 bases and J by 1 base, with 14 bases between the two germline ends. The CDR3 loop reads CASSLPRGENTEAFF. The CDR3 bases are TGTGCCAGCAGCCTGCCTCGGGGTGAGAACACTGAAGCTTTCTTT.

The V and J genes are TRBV7-8 and TRBJ1-1; D is unresolved. CDR1 and CDR2 from the germline V gene are SGHVS and FQNEAQ. The CDR3 loop spans 15 amino acids. Trimming removed 2 bases at V and 2 bases at J, with 12 bases between. CDR3 region: CASSLTRSRNTEAFF. In DNA form, the CDR3 reads TGTGCCAGCAGCTTAACCAGATCCCGAAACACTGAAGCTTTCTTT.

This clone was counted only a few times. The V and J genes are TRBV10-3 and TRBJ2-7; TRBD1 matches at 10 bases. Germline CDR1 is ENHRY and CDR2 is SYGVKD. The J segment lost 3 bases and the V segment lost 0 bases, leaving 5 bases of the junction unmatched. The CDR3 is 16 amino acids. In nucleotides, the CDR3 is TGTGCCATCAGTGAGTCGAAGGGACAGGGGCGCTACGAGCAGTACTTC. Translated: CAISESKGQGRYEQYF.